A selection of T cell receptor beta chains follows, all from one sample in a study of blood T cell repertoires in COVID-19. TCRdb's table, derived via immunoSEQ multiplex PCR, lists solely in-frame clones and lacks some. Counted here are about 300,000 clones, around 85% occurring once; the ten biggest clones make up under 2%. Sequencing was carried out using PBMCs or T cells enriched from blood (not recorded which). The receptor source for this set is a woman in her 30s who had been exposed to COVID-19. CDR3s include the opening cysteine and the closing phenylalanine or tryptophan. A D gene is named only where the DNA matches it firmly. Some rows mark clone size as missing; the rest say once, few, many or name a class of expanded clone.

clone_size	v_call	d_call	j_call	cdr3_aa	cdr3_nt
NA	TRBV11-2	NA	TRBJ2-1	CASSASVTRNNEQFF	TGTGCCAGCAGCGCCTCCGTCACTAGAAACAATGAGCAGTTCTTC
once	TRBV9	NA	TRBJ2-4	CASSVAGYRLDIQYF	TGTGCCAGCAGCGTAGCAGGTTATCGGTTAGACATTCAGTACTTC
once	TRBV5-1	NA	TRBJ1-1	CASSQGRGTAEAFF	TGCGCCAGCAGCCAGGGCAGGGGTACCGCTGAAGCTTTCTTT
NA	TRBV5-1	TRBD2	TRBJ2-1	CASSSSNSGAYNEQFF	TGCGCCAGCAGCTCCTCAAATAGCGGGGCATACAATGAGCAGTTCTTC
NA	TRBV5-1	TRBD2	TRBJ2-7	CASSLAGGEGEQYF	TGCGCCAGCAGCTTGGCTGGAGGGGAGGGCGAGCAGTACTTC
NA	TRBV6-6	NA	TRBJ1-1	CASSYLQVLNTEAFF	TGTGCCAGCAGTTACTTACAGGTTCTGAACACTGAAGCTTTCTTT
NA	TRBV18	NA	TRBJ2-5	CASSPLYLETQYF	TGTGCCAGCTCACCACTTTATTTGGAGACCCAGTACTTC
NA	TRBV6-4	NA	TRBJ2-3	CASSRDYSSTDTQYF	TGTGCCAGCTCTAGAGACTACTCTAGCACAGATACGCAGTATTTT
NA	TRBV9	TRBD2	TRBJ2-1	CASSAGGDLALGEQFF	TGTGCCAGCAGCGCGGGGGGGGACTTGGCCTTGGGTGAGCAGTTCTTC
NA	TRBV7-6	TRBD2	TRBJ2-1	CASSLVDGRAGSNEQFF	TGTGCCAGCAGCTTAGTTGACGGGAGGGCCGGGAGCAATGAGCAGTTCTTC
NA	TRBV7-2	NA	TRBJ1-1	CASSLVQGGAEAFF	TGTGCCAGCAGCTTAGTACAGGGAGGGGCTGAAGCTTTCTTT
few	TRBV6-1	NA	TRBJ2-7	CASSEEEGANDEQYF	TGTGCCAGCAGTGAAGAGGAAGGGGCTAACGACGAGCAGTACTTC
NA	TRBV4-2	TRBD1	TRBJ1-2	CASSQPTGVEGYTF	TGTGCCAGCAGCCAACCGACAGGGGTAGAGGGCTACACCTTC
NA	TRBV11-2	NA	TRBJ1-1	CASSLDREAEAFF	TGTGCCAGCAGCTTAGACAGGGAAGCTGAAGCTTTCTTT
NA	TRBV5-6	TRBD2	TRBJ2-2	CASSLGLAGGELFF	TGTGCCAGCAGCCTGGGACTAGCAGGCGGGGAGCTGTTTTTT
NA	TRBV5-1	TRBD2	TRBJ2-5	CASSFLGGTSGGETQYF	TGCGCCAGCAGCTTCCTCGGCGGGACTAGCGGGGGGGAGACCCAGTACTTC
NA	TRBV4-2	TRBD2	TRBJ2-3	CASSRRLAGEGDTQYF	TGTGCCAGCAGCCGGAGACTAGCGGGAGAGGGTGATACGCAGTATTTT
NA	TRBV4-1	TRBD1	TRBJ2-2	CASSQGGQGYTGELFF	TGCGCCAGCAGCCAAGGTGGACAGGGCTACACCGGGGAGCTGTTTTTT
NA	TRBV28	TRBD1	TRBJ1-5	CASRTPGQGAQPQHF	TGTGCCAGCAGGACACCGGGACAGGGGGCTCAGCCCCAGCATTTT
NA	TRBV19	NA	TRBJ1-1	CASSMRQALWTEAFF	TGTGCCAGTAGTATGAGACAGGCTCTCTGGACTGAAGCTTTCTTT
NA	TRBV6-4	NA	TRBJ1-5	CASSSQESQPQHF	TGTGCCAGCAGCTCACAGGAGTCCCAGCCCCAGCATTTT
NA	TRBV10-3	NA	TRBJ1-3	CAISEKGDTIYF	TGTGCCATCAGTGAAAAGGGAGACACCATATATTTT
few	TRBV10-1	TRBD2	TRBJ2-7	CASSAGLVGEQYF	TGCGCCAGCAGTGCCGGACTAGTTGGCGAGCAGTACTTC
NA	TRBV30	TRBD1	TRBJ1-2	CASSGQGTGGYTF	TGTGCCTCCTCGGGACAGGGAACCGGGGGCTACACCTTC
few	TRBV11-2	NA	TRBJ1-6	CASSSSSPLHF	TGTGCCAGCAGCTCTTCCTCACCCCTCCACTTT
NA	TRBV29-1	NA	TRBJ2-3	CSVITGVDTQYF	TGCAGCGTTATTACAGGCGTAGATACGCAGTATTTT
few	TRBV7-2	TRBD1	TRBJ1-2	CASSPGQGSVIGGYTF	TGTGCCAGCAGCCCTGGACAGGGGAGCGTCATAGGTGGCTACACCTTC
NA	TRBV5-1	NA	TRBJ2-2	CASRPGGTNTGELFF	TGCGCCAGCAGACCGGGGGGCACGAACACCGGGGAGCTGTTTTTT
NA	TRBV7-9	TRBD1	TRBJ1-6	CASSSTGVSNSPLHF	TGTGCCAGCAGTTCAACAGGGGTCTCGAATTCACCCCTCCACTTT
NA	TRBV7-8	NA	TRBJ1-3	CASSRGRSGNTIYF	TGTGCCAGCAGCCGCGGTCGGTCTGGAAACACCATATATTTT
NA	TRBV5-4	TRBD2	TRBJ2-7	CASSPSTGLAVYEQYF	TGTGCCAGCAGCCCAAGTACGGGACTAGCGGTCTACGAGCAGTACTTC
NA	TRBV27	NA	TRBJ1-1	CASSLGRMNTEAFF	TGTGCCAGCAGTTTGGGCAGGATGAACACTGAAGCTTTCTTT
once	TRBV11-2	TRBD2	TRBJ2-3	CASSLIAGGRGDTQYF	TGTGCCAGCAGCTTAATAGCGGGGGGGCGGGGAGATACGCAGTATTTT
NA	TRBV9	TRBD1	TRBJ1-1	CASSVLGQGDTEAFF	TGTGCCAGCAGCGTGTTGGGACAGGGGGACACTGAAGCTTTCTTT
NA	TRBV25-1	NA	TRBJ1-2	CASSEYGLGYGYTF	TGTGCCAGCAGTGAATATGGACTGGGGTATGGCTACACCTTC
NA	TRBV10-1	TRBD1	TRBJ1-1	CATPRDRGKGANTEAFF	TGCGCCACCCCTCGGGACAGGGGGAAGGGGGCGAACACTGAAGCTTTCTTT
NA	TRBV2	TRBD1	TRBJ1-1	CASSRDRWNTEAFF	TGTGCCAGCAGCCGGGACAGGTGGAACACTGAAGCTTTCTTT
few	TRBV5-6	NA	TRBJ2-2	CASSLFTSTGELFF	TGTGCCAGCAGCTTGTTCACTAGCACCGGGGAGCTGTTTTTT
NA	TRBV5-1	NA	TRBJ2-1	CASSLTADNEQFF	TGCGCCAGCAGCTTGACAGCCGACAATGAGCAGTTCTTC
NA	TRBV6-6	NA	TRBJ2-7	CASSYSTPEDEQYF	TGTGCCAGCAGTTACAGCACCCCAGAGGACGAGCAGTACTTC
NA	TRBV30	TRBD1	TRBJ2-2	CAWSSLVGQGAAGELFF	TGTGCCTGGAGTTCACTCGTGGGACAGGGGGCGGCCGGGGAGCTGTTTTTT
NA	TRBV11-2	TRBD2	TRBJ2-3	CASSHLGLAGNTDTQYF	TGTGCCAGCAGCCACCTCGGACTAGCGGGGAACACAGATACGCAGTATTTT
NA	TRBV29-1	NA	TRBJ1-2	CSAQAINYGYTF	TGCAGCGCACAGGCGATTAACTATGGCTACACCTTC
NA	TRBV3-1/TRBV3-2	TRBD2	TRBJ2-2	CASSQLRTSGGKAPGELFF	TGTGCCAGCAGCCAACTTAGGACTAGCGGGGGTAAGGCTCCCGGGGAGCTGTTTTTT
NA	TRBV18	TRBD1	TRBJ1-1	CASSPGQGALSTEAFF	TGTGCCAGCTCTCCGGGACAGGGGGCGCTGAGCACTGAAGCTTTCTTT
NA	TRBV6-1	TRBD1	TRBJ2-7	CASSETGSTYEQYF	TGTGCCAGCAGTGAGACAGGGTCTACCTACGAGCAGTACTTC
NA	TRBV28	NA	TRBJ1-2	CASNQRGMNYGYTF	TGTGCCAGCAACCAACGGGGGATGAACTATGGCTACACCTTC
NA	TRBV19	NA	TRBJ2-1	CASSVRLDNEQFF	TGTGCCAGTAGTGTACGACTAGACAATGAGCAGTTCTTC
NA	TRBV19	TRBD2	TRBJ2-3	CASIPRRLAGGPSTDTQYF	TGTGCCAGTATTCCTCGGAGGCTAGCGGGGGGGCCTAGCACAGATACGCAGTATTTT
NA	TRBV29-1	TRBD1	TRBJ1-2	CSVNRGLGGYTF	TGCAGCGTGAACAGGGGGCTCGGGGGCTACACCTTC
NA	TRBV30	NA	TRBJ2-3	CAWSGRESTDTQYF	TGTGCCTGGAGCGGCAGGGAAAGCACAGATACGCAGTATTTT
NA	TRBV9	TRBD1	TRBJ1-2	CASSVELTGSRGYTF	TGTGCCAGCAGCGTCGAGTTGACAGGGTCTCGCGGCTACACCTTC
NA	TRBV24-1	TRBD1	TRBJ1-2	CATSAPGQGLFGYTF	TGTGCCACCAGTGCCCCCGGACAGGGACTCTTTGGCTACACCTTC
once	TRBV9	NA	TRBJ1-5	CASNRGGYSNQPQHF	TGTGCCAGCAACCGGGGGGGATATAGCAATCAGCCCCAGCATTTT
NA	TRBV5-1	TRBD1	TRBJ1-6	CASSLDRVGSPLHF	TGCGCCAGCAGCCTGGACAGGGTAGGATCACCCCTCCACTTT
NA	TRBV13	NA	TRBJ2-2	CASSLRSTGELFF	TGTGCCAGCAGCTTACGGTCGACCGGGGAGCTGTTTTTT
NA	TRBV12-3/TRBV12-4	NA	TRBJ1-2	CASSPSNYGYTF	TGTGCCAGCAGTCCGTCTAACTATGGCTACACCTTC
NA	TRBV6-4	NA	TRBJ2-2	CASSEQHQGSVGELFF	TGTGCCAGCAGTGAACAGCATCAGGGATCGGTCGGGGAGCTGTTTTTT
NA	TRBV30	TRBD1	TRBJ2-6	CAWSVWTGTSSGANVLTF	TGTGCCTGGAGTGTTTGGACAGGGACCAGCTCTGGGGCCAACGTCCTGACTTTC